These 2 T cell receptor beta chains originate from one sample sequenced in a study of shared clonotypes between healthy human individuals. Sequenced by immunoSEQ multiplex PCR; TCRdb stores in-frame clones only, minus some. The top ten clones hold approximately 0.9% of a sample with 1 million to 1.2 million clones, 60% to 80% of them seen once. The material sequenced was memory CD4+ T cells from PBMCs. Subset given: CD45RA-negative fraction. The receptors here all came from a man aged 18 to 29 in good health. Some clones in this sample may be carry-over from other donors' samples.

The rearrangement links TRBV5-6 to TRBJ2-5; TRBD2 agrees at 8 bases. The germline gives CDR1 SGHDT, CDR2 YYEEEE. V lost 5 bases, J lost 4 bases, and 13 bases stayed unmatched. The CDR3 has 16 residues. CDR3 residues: CASRRAGVGEGETQYF. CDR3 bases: TGTGCCAGCAGAAGAGCGGGAGTAGGCGAGGGAGAGACCCAGTACTTC.

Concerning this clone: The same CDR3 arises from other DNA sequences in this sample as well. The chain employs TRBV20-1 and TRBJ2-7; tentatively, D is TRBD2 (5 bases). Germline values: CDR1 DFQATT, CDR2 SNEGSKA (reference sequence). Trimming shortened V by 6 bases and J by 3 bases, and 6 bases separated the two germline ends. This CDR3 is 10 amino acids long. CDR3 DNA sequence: TGCAGTGCACGGGACTACGAGCAGTACTTC. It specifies CSARDYEQYF.